The rows below give T cell receptor beta chains drawn from one sample of a study of T-cell reconstitution after alpha-beta-depleted transplantation in children. TCRdb recomputed calls from the PCR reads with MiXCR, one row per CDR3 protein. Of about 420,000 distinct CDR3 sequences listed, around 15% are singletons. The sequencing here drew on PBMCs, mostly from graft donor cells, taken 360 days after TCRalphabeta/CD19-depleted stem cell transplant. These receptors originate from a boy younger than two who had a stem cell transplant for Wiskott-Aldrich syndrome, so the T cells may come from the graft donor. Both conserved end residues are part of each CDR3. The D gene is left open where the match is weak. Some rows have no size entry. The others give once, few or many, or a class for an expanded clone.

d_call	j_call	v_call	clone_size	cdr3_nt	cdr3_aa
TRBD1	TRBJ2-7	TRBV5-1	.	TGCGCCAGCAGCCCCGACAGGGGGGAATACGAGCAGTACTTC	CASSPDRGEYEQYF
.	TRBJ2-7	TRBV20-1	few	TGCAGTGCTAGAGGGACTACCCATAGCTCCTACGAGCAGTACTTC	CSARGTTHSSYEQYF
TRBD2	TRBJ2-3	TRBV27	.	TGTGCCAGCAGTTTATCCCGGACGGGGGGAGATACGCAGTATTTT	CASSLSRTGGDTQYF
.	TRBJ2-3	TRBV9	.	TGTGCCAGCAGCGTAGGGGTCGCCACAGATACGCAGTATTTT	CASSVGVATDTQYF
.	TRBJ1-1	TRBV27	few	TGTGCCAGCAGTTTATATGACAGGAGGGACACTGAAGCTTTCTTT	CASSLYDRRDTEAFF
.	TRBJ2-2	TRBV5-5	few	TGTGCCAGCAGCGTCAGACAGCCCCGGGTTACCGGGGAGCTGTTTTTT	CASSVRQPRVTGELFF
.	TRBJ1-6	TRBV9	few	TGTGCCAGCAGTGGGGGCCTGGAGGGTTCACCCCTCCACTTT	CASSGGLEGSPLHF
TRBD1	TRBJ1-1	TRBV29-1	few	TGCAGCGTCGGACAGGAGAACACTGAAGCTTTCTTT	CSVGQENTEAFF
TRBD1	TRBJ2-5	TRBV6-5	.	TGTGCCAGCAGTTCCCTAGGGGGACAGGGAAGGTACAGACAAGAGACCCAGTACTTC	CASSSLGGQGRYRQETQYF
TRBD2	TRBJ2-5	TRBV19	.	TGTGCCAGTAGTCTCTACGGGACTAGCAGGCAAGAGACCCAGTACTTC	CASSLYGTSRQETQYF
TRBD1	TRBJ2-7	TRBV12-3/TRBV12-4	few	TGTGCCAGCAGGACAGGGACCGGAGTGGGGGATAACGAGCAGTACTTC	CASRTGTGVGDNEQYF
.	TRBJ1-2	TRBV7-2	few	TGTGCCAGCAGCTTAGCCGCCTCAGTTAACTATGGCTACACCTTC	CASSLAASVNYGYTF
TRBD2	TRBJ2-7	TRBV2	few	TGTGCCAGCAGCTGGACTAGCGGGAACTACGAGCAGTACTTC	CASSWTSGNYEQYF
.	TRBJ2-1	TRBV29-1	few	TGCAGCGTTGATCGGAAGGACATCTACAATGAGCAGTTCTTC	CSVDRKDIYNEQFF
TRBD1	TRBJ2-2	TRBV5-1	.	TGCGCCAGCAGCTTGCTCGGGACAGCGATACGGGAAGGTTCGAACGGGGAGCTGCTTTTT	CASSLLGTAIREGSNGELLF
.	TRBJ2-7	TRBV7-8	few	TGTGCCAGCAGCGTAGGACGGTTCGAAGGATCCTACGAGCAGTACTTC	CASSVGRFEGSYEQYF
TRBD1	TRBJ2-7	TRBV7-2	few	TGTGCCAGCAGCCTCCGGGACAGGAACGAGCAGTACTTC	CASSLRDRNEQYF
TRBD1	TRBJ1-2	TRBV7-9	.	TGTGCCAGCAGCCAGGGGGGCCCGGTCGGCTACACCTTC	CASSQGGPVGYTF
.	TRBJ1-3	TRBV3-1	few	TGTGCCAGCAGCCATTCTGCGGAAAACACCATATATTTT	CASSHSAENTIYF
.	TRBJ2-7	TRBV21-1	.	TGTGCCGGTAGAGACAGCCCCTACGAGCAGTACTTC	CAGRDSPYEQYF
.	TRBJ1-6	TRBV10-3	few	TGTGCCATCAGTGCTCCGAATTCACCCCTCCACTTT	CAISAPNSPLHF
.	TRBJ2-7	TRBV7-9	few	TGTGCCAGCAGCTCCACTGACAGGACCTACGAGCAGTACTTC	CASSSTDRTYEQYF
TRBD2	TRBJ2-2	TRBV5-1	.	TGCGCCAGCAGCGTCGAGACTAGCGGGGCCGGGGAGCTGTTTTTT	CASSVETSGAGELFF
TRBD2	TRBJ2-7	TRBV5-1	.	TGCGCCAGCAGCTTGAGACTAGCGGGATTTGACGAGCAGTACTTC	CASSLRLAGFDEQYF
TRBD2	TRBJ2-7	TRBV7-9	few	TGTGCCAGCAGCTTTAGAACCGCTAGCGGGGCCTACGAGCAGTACTTC	CASSFRTASGAYEQYF
TRBD2	TRBJ2-2	TRBV5-1	.	TGCGCCAGCTACGGCGGGAGTACCGGGGAGCTGTTTTTT	CASYGGSTGELFF
TRBD2	TRBJ2-3	TRBV4-1	few	TGCGCCAGCAGCCAAGCGGGGCGGGGGGGGACAGATACGCAGTATTTT	CASSQAGRGGTDTQYF
.	TRBJ2-7	TRBV10-3	few	TGTGCCATCAGCGGGACGTCGACCTACGAGCAGTACTTC	CAISGTSTYEQYF
.	TRBJ2-5	TRBV3-1	few	TGTGCCAGCAGCCCCCAAGGTAGTACAGGGAGAGAGACCCAGTACTTC	CASSPQGSTGRETQYF
.	TRBJ2-5	TRBV3-1	many	TGTGCCAGCAGCCAAGATCCCACGGTGGAGACCCAGTACTTC	CASSQDPTVETQYF